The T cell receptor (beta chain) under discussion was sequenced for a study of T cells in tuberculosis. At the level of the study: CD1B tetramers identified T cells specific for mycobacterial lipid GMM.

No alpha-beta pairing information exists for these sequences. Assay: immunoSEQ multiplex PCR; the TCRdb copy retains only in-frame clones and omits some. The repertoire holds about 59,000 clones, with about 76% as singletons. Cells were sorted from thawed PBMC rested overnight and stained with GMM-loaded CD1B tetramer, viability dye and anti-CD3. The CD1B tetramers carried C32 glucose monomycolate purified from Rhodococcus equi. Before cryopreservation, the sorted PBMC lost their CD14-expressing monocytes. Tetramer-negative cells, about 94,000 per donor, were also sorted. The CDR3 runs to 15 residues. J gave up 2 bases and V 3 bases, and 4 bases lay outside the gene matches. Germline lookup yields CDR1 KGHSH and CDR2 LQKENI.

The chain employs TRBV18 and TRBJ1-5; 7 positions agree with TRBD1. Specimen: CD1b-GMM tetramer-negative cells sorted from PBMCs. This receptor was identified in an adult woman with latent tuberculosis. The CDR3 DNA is TGTGCCAGCTCACCCCAGGGGGAGGGCAATCAGCCCCAGCATTTT. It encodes CASSPQGEGNQPQHF.